The T cell receptor beta chain described here comes from a study of T cell repertoires in cytomegalovirus infection. Findings and caveats of the study: The cumulative frequency of public TCR beta families identified carriers of CMV plus the relevant HLA.

This clonotype was detected only once. Its antigen is undetermined. CDR3 length equals 16 residues. CDR1 is LGHNA and CDR2 is YSLEER in the germline V gene. The V segment lost 3 bases and the J segment 8 bases; nucleotides outside the gene matches: 6. Via MiXCR, TCRdb re-called the reads, giving one row per CDR3 protein. The table records some 700,000 distinct CDR3 sequences, around a third of them present only once. Here the sequenced sample was cultured PBMCs, taken from culture after CMV antigen stimulation. This clonotype originated in a human donor in good health (CMV status not recorded). Some clones in this sample may be carry-over from other donors' samples. This chain links TRBV4-3 with TRBJ2-1; 14 nucleotides agree with TRBD2. The CDR3 loop reads CASSQWTSGRRDEQFF. The DNA for the CDR3 is TGCGCCAGCAGCCAGTGGACTAGCGGGAGGAGGGATGAGCAGTTCTTC.